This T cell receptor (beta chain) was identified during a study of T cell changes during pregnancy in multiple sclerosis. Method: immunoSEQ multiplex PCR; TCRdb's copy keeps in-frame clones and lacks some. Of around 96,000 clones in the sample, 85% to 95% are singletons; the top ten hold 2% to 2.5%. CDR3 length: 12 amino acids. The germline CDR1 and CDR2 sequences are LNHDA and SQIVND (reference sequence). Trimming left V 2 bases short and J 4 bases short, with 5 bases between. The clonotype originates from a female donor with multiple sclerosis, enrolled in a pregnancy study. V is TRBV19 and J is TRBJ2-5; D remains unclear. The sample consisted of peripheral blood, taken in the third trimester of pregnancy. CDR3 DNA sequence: TGTGCCAGTAGTATAACGCGAGAGACCCAGTACTTC. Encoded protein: CASSITRETQYF.